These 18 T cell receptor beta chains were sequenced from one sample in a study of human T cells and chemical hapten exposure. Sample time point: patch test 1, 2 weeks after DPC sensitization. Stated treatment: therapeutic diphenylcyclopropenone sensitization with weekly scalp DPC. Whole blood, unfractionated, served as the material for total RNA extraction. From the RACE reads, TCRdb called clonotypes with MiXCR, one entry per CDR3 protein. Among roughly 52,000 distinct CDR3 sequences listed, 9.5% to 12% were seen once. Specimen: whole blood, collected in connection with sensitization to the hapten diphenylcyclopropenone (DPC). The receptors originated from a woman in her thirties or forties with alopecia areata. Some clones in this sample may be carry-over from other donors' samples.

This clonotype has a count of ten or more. The CDR3 here is CASSPLPRQSAETQYF. CDR3 nucleotides: TGCGCCAGCAGCCCGTTACCCCGACAGAGCGCGGAGACCCAGTACTTC. The chain carries TRBV5-1 and TRBJ2-5; D is possibly TRBD1 (5 bases). V was cut by 4 bases and J by 5 bases, with 21 bases left in between. Germline V gene data show CDR1 as SGHRS and CDR2 as YFSETQ. This CDR3 is 16 amino acids long.

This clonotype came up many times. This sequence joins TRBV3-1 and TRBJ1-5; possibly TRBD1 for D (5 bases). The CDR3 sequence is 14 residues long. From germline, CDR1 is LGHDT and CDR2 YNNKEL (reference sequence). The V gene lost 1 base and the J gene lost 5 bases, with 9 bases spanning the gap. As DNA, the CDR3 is TGTGCCAGCAGCCAAGGGGGCGGCGATCAGCCCCAGCATTTT. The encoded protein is CASSQGGGDQPQHF.

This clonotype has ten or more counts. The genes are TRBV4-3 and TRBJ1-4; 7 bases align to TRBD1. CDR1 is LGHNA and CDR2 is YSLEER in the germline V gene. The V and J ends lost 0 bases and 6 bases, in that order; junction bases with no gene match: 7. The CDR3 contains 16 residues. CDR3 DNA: TGCGCCAGCAGCCAAGAATATCAGGGGGGAGATGAAAAACTGTTTTTT. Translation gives CASSQEYQGGDEKLFF.

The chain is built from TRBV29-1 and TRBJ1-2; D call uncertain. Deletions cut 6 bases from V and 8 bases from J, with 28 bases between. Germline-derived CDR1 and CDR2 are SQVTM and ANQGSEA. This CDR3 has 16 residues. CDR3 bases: TGCAGCGTCGCGGACCAGCGGATAGGGAGAAGCGGGGGCTACACCTTC. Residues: CSVADQRIGRSGGYTF.

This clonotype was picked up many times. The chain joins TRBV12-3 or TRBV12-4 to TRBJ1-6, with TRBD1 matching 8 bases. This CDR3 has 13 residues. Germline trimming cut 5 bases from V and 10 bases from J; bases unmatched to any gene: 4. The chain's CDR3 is CASSQGAGSPLHF. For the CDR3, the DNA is TGTGCCAGCAGTCAGGGGGCTGGCTCACCCCTCCACTTT.

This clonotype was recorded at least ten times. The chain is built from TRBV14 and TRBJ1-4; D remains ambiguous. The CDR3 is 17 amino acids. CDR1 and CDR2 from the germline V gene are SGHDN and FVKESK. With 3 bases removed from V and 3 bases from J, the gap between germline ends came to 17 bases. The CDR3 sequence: CASSHERPGSSNEKLFF. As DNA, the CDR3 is TGTGCCAGCAGCCACGAACGACCCGGGAGTTCTAATGAAAAACTGTTTTTT. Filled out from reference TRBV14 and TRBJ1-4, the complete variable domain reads EAGVTQFPSHSVIEKGQTVTLRCDPISGHDNLYWYRRVMGKEIKFLLHFVKESKQDESGMPNNRFLAERTGGTYSTLKVQPAELEDSGVYFCASSHERPGSSNEKLFFGSGTQLSVL.

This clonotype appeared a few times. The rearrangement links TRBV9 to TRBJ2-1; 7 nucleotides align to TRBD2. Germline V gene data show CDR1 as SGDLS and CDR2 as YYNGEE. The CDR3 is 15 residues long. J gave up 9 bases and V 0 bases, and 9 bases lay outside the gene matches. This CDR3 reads CASSVEPALAFEQFF. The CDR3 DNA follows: TGTGCCAGCAGCGTAGAGCCCGCACTAGCGTTTGAGCAGTTCTTC.

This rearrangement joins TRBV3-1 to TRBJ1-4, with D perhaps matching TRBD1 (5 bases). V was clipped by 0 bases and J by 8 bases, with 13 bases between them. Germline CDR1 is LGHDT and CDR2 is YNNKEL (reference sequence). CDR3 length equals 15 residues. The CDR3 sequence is CASSQEGQGQEKLFF. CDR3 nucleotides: TGTGCCAGCAGCCAAGAGGGTCAGGGCCAGGAAAAACTGTTTTTT.

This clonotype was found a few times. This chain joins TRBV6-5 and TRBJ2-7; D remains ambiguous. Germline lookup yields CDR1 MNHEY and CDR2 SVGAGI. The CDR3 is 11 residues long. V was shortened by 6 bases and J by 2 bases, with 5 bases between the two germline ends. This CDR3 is CASSRAYEQYF. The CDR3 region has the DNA TGTGCCAGCAGCCGAGCCTACGAGCAGTACTTC.

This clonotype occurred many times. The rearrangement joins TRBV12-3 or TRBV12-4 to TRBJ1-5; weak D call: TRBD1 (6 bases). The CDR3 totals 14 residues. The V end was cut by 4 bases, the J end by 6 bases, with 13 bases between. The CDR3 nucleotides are TGTGCCAGCAGTTCCGACAGGCCGGGTCAGCCCCAGCATTTT. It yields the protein CASSSDRPGQPQHF.

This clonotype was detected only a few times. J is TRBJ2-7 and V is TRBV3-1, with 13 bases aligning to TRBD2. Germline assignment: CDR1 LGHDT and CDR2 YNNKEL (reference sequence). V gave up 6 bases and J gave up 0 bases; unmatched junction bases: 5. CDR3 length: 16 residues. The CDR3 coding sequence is TGTGCCAGCAGTCGACTAGCGGGGGGAAGCTCCTACGAGCAGTACTTC. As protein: CASSRLAGGSSYEQYF.

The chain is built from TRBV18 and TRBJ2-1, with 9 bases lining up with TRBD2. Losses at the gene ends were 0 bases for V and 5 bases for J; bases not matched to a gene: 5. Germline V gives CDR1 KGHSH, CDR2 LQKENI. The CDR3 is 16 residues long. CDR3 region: CASSPPAGGPHNEQFF. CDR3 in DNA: TGTGCCAGCTCACCACCGGCGGGAGGGCCCCACAATGAGCAGTTCTTC.

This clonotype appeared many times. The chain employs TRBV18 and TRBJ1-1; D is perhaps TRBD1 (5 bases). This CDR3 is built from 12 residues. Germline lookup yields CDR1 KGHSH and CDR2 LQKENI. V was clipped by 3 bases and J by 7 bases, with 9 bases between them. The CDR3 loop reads CASSPRVYEAFF. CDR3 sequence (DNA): TGTGCCAGCTCACCCAGGGTTTATGAAGCTTTCTTT. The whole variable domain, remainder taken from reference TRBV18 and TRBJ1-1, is NAGVMQNPRHLVRRRGQEARLRCSPMKGHSHVYWYRQLPEEGLKFMVYLQKENIIDESGMPKERFSAEFPKEGPSILRIQQVVRGDSAAYFCASSPRVYEAFFGQGTRLTVV.

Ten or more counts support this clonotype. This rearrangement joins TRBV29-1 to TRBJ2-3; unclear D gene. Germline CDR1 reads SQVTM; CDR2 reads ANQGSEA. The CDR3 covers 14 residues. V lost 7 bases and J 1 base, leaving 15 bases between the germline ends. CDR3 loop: CSGSRLVGTDTQYF. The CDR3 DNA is TGCAGCGGGAGCAGGCTGGTGGGCACAGATACGCAGTATTTT.

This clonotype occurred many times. This chain's CDR3 is CASSLGQGDQPQHF. The DNA for the CDR3 is TGCGCCAGCAGCCTCGGACAGGGCGATCAGCCCCAGCATTTT. The chain has TRBV5-1 and TRBJ1-5; 8 bases line up with TRBD1. This CDR3 is built from 14 residues. CDR1 and CDR2 from the germline V gene are SGHRS and YFSETQ. The ends lost 4 bases at V and 5 bases at J; junction bases unmatched: 5.

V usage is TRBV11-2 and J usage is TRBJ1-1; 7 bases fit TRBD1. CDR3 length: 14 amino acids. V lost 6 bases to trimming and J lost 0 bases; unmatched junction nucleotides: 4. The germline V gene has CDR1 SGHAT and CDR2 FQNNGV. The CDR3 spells CASRKGAMNTEAFF. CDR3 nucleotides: TGTGCCAGCAGAAAGGGGGCCATGAACACTGAAGCTTTCTTT.

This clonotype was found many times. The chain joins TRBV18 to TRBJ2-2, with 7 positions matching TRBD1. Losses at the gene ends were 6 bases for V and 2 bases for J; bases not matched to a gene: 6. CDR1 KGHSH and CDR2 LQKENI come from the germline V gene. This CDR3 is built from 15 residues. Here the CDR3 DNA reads TGTGCCAGCTCTAAACGGGACAGTAACACCGGGGAGCTGTTTTTT. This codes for CASSKRDSNTGELFF.

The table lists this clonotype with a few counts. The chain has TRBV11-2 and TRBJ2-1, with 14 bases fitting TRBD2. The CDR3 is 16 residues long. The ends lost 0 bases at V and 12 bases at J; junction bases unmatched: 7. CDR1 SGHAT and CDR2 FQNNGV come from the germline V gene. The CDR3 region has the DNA TGTGCCAGCAGCTTAGAGAATCATGGGACTAGCGGGAGGCAGTTCTTC. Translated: CASSLENHGTSGRQFF.